Sequencing of this T cell receptor (beta chain) was carried out in a study of OX40 agonist ivuxolimab in advanced cancers. Background for the entire study: Ivuxolimab was an agonistic, fully human IgG2 monoclonal antibody directed against OX40 (CD134), a costimulatory receptor. Intravenous ivuxolimab was administered to patients every 2 weeks at six dose levels: 0.01, 0.1, 0.3, 1.5, 3 and 10 mg/kg. The point of sequencing TCRbeta in the periphery was to test whether ivuxolimab changed TCR sequence diversity and drove clonal T-cell expansion. A male proportion of under 85% and a mean age of approximately 61 years, ranging from about 20 to 85, were recorded for the dose-escalation cohort. Partial responses occurred in three dose-escalation patients, of whom one had hepatocellular carcinoma and two had cutaneous melanoma. The paper covers the monotherapy dose-escalation part of the phase I ivuxolimab trial, which included N ≈ 57 patients. Of the roughly 52 dose-escalation patients, hepatocellular carcinoma was present in roughly 19, melanoma in approximately 15, renal cell carcinoma in 9 and head and neck cancer in 9. Prior anti-PD-1, anti-PD-L1 or anti-CTLA-4 therapy was permitted, and checkpoint inhibitors had been received by about 37% of dose-escalation patients.

Study-wide findings and limitations: In the 0.1-3.0 mg/kg groups, partial responders had among the lowest normalized peripheral clonal expansion, particularly in CD8+ T cells. Low levels of normalized T-cell clonal expansion were also seen in some patients who did not respond. Antigen specificity was not determined for the clonally expanded peripheral T cells. At doses of 0.1 to 3.0 mg/kg, clonal expansion of both CD4+ and CD8+ blood T cells was observed from baseline to week 6. After ivuxolimab, more expanded clones were found on average in CD8+ T cells than in CD4+ T cells.

The trial excluded patients who had a history of autoimmune disease or were on systemic immunosuppression. Peripheral blood for TCR sequencing was collected from all dose cohorts at baseline, on cycle 4 day 1, and on cycle 7 day 1. The samples were drawn from a first-in-human, open-label, multicenter phase I dose-escalation trial of ivuxolimab. Adults with locally advanced or metastatic head and neck squamous cell, hepatocellular, melanoma or renal cell carcinoma were enrolled in the trial. Before TCR sequencing, CD4+ T cells and CD8+ T cells were sorted from peripheral blood as separate populations. This clone is large (0.1 to 1%) in its sample. There is no known antigen for this receptor. No clone much larger than this one lies a single base away; base qualities are absent. The CDR3, from cysteine to phenylalanine, totals 15 residues. Just CDR3 DNA is preserved here, 45 bases in frame from base 1. CDR1 and CDR2 were assigned from the germline V gene (reference sequence) as LNHDA and SQIVND. V and J lose 6 bases and 3 bases, and a span of 15 bases separates them.

For sequencing of the TCRbeta CDR3 region, genomic DNA was extracted from the sorted cells. The immunoSEQ Assay was used to sequence the TCRbeta CDR3 regions. TCRdb stores this immuneACCESS table with in-frame sequences only. Part of the clones is absent; in the studies checked, under half of the shortfall reflects unresolved V genes, and no reason is known for the rest. Counted in this sample were about 11,000 clones; over 60% of them appeared once. More than 25% of the sample is taken by the ten largest. This TCR was recovered from an adult with an advanced solid tumor such as melanoma, head and neck, liver or kidney cancer. The material was CD4+ or CD8+ T cells sorted from blood, obtained in a trial of the OX40 agonist ivuxolimab. The receptor chain draws on TRBV19 and TRBJ1-5; the D gene identity is not certain. The CDR3 region reads CASSFLGSYNQPQHF. The DNA reads TGTGCCAGTAGCTTCCTAGGATCCTACAATCAGCCCCAGCATTTT. Reference TRBV19 and TRBJ1-5 genes cover what lies past the CDR3, so the full variable domain is DGGITQSPKYLFRKEGQNVTLSCEQNLNHDAMYWYRQDPGQGLRLIYYSQIVNDFQKGDIAEGYSVSREKKESFPLTVTSAQKNPTAFYLCASSFLGSYNQPQHFGDGTRLSIL.